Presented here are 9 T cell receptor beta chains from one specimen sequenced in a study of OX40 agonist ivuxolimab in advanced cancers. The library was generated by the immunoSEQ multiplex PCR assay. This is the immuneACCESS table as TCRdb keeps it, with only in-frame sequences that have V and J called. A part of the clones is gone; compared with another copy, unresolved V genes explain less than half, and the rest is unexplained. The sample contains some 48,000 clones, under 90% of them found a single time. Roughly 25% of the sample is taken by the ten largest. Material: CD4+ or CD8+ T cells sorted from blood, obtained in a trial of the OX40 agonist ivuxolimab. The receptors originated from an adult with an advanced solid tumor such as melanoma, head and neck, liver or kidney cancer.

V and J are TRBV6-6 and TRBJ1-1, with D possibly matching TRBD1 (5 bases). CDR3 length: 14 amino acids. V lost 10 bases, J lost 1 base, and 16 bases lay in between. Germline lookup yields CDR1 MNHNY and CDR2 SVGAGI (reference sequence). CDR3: CATLPGPSNTEAFF. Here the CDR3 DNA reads TGTGCCACCCTCCCGGGACCCTCGAACACTGAAGCTTTCTTT.

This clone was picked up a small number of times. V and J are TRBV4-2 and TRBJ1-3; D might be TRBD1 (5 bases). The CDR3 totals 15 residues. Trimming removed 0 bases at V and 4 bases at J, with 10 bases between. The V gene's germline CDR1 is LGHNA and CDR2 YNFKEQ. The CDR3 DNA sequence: TGTGCCAGCAGCCAAGATAGGACAACCGGAAACACCATATATTTT. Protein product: CASSQDRTTGNTIYF.

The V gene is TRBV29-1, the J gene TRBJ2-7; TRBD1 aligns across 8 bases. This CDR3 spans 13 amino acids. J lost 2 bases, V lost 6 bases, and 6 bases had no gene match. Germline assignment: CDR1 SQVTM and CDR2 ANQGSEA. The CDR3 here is CSVLDREPYEQYF. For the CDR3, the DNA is TGCAGCGTCCTGGACAGGGAGCCCTACGAGCAGTACTTC.

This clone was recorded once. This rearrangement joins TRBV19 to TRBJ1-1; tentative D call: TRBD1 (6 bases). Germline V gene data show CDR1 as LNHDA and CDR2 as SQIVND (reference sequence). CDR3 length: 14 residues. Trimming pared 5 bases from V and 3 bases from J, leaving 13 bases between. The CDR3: CASSATGGYTEAFF. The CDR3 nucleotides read TGTGCCAGTAGTGCGACCGGGGGCTACACTGAAGCTTTCTTT.

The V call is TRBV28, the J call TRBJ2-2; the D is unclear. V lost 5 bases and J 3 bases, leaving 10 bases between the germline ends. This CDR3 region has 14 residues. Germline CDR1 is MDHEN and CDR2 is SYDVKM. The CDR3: CASSPFIHTGELFF. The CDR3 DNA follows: TGTGCCAGCAGTCCCTTCATCCACACCGGGGAGCTGTTTTTT.

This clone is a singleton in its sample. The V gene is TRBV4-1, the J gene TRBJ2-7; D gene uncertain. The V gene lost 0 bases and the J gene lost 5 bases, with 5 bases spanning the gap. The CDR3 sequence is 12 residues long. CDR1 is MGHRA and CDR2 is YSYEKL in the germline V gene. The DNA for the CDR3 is TGCGCCAGCAGCCAAGATCGCCACGAGCAGTACTTC. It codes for CASSQDRHEQYF.

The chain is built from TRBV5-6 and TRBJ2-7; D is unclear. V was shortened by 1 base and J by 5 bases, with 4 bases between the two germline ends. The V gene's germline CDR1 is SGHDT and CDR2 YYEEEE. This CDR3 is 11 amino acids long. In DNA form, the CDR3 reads TGTGCCAGCAGCTTGATAGACGAGCAGTACTTC. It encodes CASSLIDEQYF.

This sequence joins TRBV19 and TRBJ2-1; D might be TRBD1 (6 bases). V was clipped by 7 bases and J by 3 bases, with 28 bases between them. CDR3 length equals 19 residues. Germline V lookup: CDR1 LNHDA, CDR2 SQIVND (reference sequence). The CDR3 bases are TGTGCCAGTACAGGGACATGGGGAACCACCGGGACCCGCTACAATGAGCAGTTCTTC. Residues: CASTGTWGTTGTRYNEQFF. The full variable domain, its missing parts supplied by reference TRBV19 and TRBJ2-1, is DGGITQSPKYLFRKEGQNVTLSCEQNLNHDAMYWYRQDPGQGLRLIYYSQIVNDFQKGDIAEGYSVSREKKESFPLTVTSAQKNPTAFYLCASTGTWGTTGTRYNEQFFGPGTRLTVL.

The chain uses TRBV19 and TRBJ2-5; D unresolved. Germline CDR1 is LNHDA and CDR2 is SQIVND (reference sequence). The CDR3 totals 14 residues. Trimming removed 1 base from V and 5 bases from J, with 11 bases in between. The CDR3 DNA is TGTGCCAGTAGTATAGTCCCTGGAACCGAGACCCAGTACTTC. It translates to CASSIVPGTETQYF.